Below, 20 T cell receptor beta chains from the same sample are listed, as sequenced in a study of beta chain features in type 1 diabetes. Notes on the study in general: In every one of the four CD4+ subsets, TCRB CDR3s were moderately but significantly shorter in Type 1 diabetes patients.

Isolated RNA was reverse transcribed in full, so expressed TCRB transcripts were sequenced. Clones were read by immunoSEQ multiplex PCR, and TCRdb kept only the in-frame ones, dropping some. The sample carries 600,000 to 750,000 clones, over 10% recorded once. These receptors lack a known antigen. The material sequenced was naive CD4+ T cells from blood. The receptor set was obtained from a man aged 25 to 45 with type 1 diabetes.

The gene calls are TRBV11-2 and TRBJ2-1, with unresolved D. The germline V gene encodes CDR1 SGHAT and CDR2 FQNNGV. CDR3 length: 16 amino acids. The V end lost 1 base, the J end lost 0 bases, and 10 bases lay between the germline ends. CDR3 coding DNA: TGTGCCAGCAGCTTAGCGCTCACGAGCTCCTACAATGAGCAGTTCTTC. Translation: CASSLALTSSYNEQFF.

This clone appeared a few times. The chain uses TRBV6-6 and TRBJ1-4; TRBD1 aligns across 9 bases. V gave up 0 bases and J gave up 16 bases; unmatched junction bases: 9. From germline, CDR1 is MNHNY and CDR2 SVGAGI (reference sequence). The CDR3 has 14 amino acids. CDR3 bases: TGTGCCAGCAGTTACTCGACGACAGGGGGAAAAGGGTTTTTT. Its translation is CASSYSTTGGKGFF.

The chain has TRBV2 and TRBJ2-1, with TRBD2 matching over 12 bases. There are 17 residues in the CDR3. Germline lookup yields CDR1 SNHLY and CDR2 FYNNEI. Trimming at V came to 5 bases and at J to 2 bases, leaving 7 bases not matched to a gene. CDR3 sequence reads: CASSPGLAGRAYNEQFF. Here the CDR3 DNA reads TGTGCCAGCAGTCCCGGACTAGCGGGGCGGGCCTACAATGAGCAGTTCTTC.

The genes are TRBV5-1 and TRBJ1-4; D not certain. Per the germline V gene, CDR1 is SGHRS and CDR2 is YFSETQ. V was clipped by 1 base and J by 0 bases, with 4 bases between them. The CDR3 extends over 14 amino acids. The CDR3 protein is CASSLLATNEKLFF. The CDR3 coding sequence is TGCGCCAGCAGCTTGCTAGCAACTAATGAAAAACTGTTTTTT.

The chain combines TRBV5-6 with TRBJ2-2; the D gene could be TRBD1 or TRBD2 (5 bases each). Germline V CDR1 and CDR2: SGHDT, YYEEEE. V was shortened by 4 bases and J by 6 bases, with 25 bases between the two germline ends. The CDR3 extends over 18 amino acids. CDR3 in amino acids: CASSPAGGRGIGAGELFF. The CDR3 coding sequence is TGTGCCAGCAGCCCGGCTGGCGGACGGGGAATAGGGGCCGGGGAGCTGTTTTTT.

This clone has more than one count but fewer than ten. V is TRBV7-2 and J is TRBJ2-3; 8 bases are shared with TRBD2. The germline V gene encodes CDR1 SGHTA and CDR2 FQGNSA. This CDR3 is 18 amino acids long. V dropped 1 base and J dropped 4; count of bases not matched to a gene: 13. The CDR3 sequence: CASSLVGGGLAAADTQYF. CDR3 in DNA: TGTGCCAGCAGCTTAGTCGGGGGTGGACTAGCTGCGGCAGATACGCAGTATTTT. Looking up the rest from reference TRBV7-2 and TRBJ2-3 gives the full variable domain: GAGVSQSPSNKVTEKGKDVELRCDPISGHTALYWYRQSLGQGLEFLIYFQGNSAPDKSGLPSDRFSAERTGGSVSTLTIQRTQQEDSAVYLCASSLVGGGLAAADTQYFGPGTRLTVL.

This clone was counted between two and nine times. The chain uses TRBV5-1 and TRBJ2-6; perhaps TRBD2 as D (6 bases). Germline lookup yields CDR1 SGHRS and CDR2 YFSETQ. V was trimmed by 4 bases and J by 4 bases, leaving 18 bases between them. The CDR3 totals 17 residues. CDR3 in amino acids: CASSQASLALGANVLTF. The CDR3 DNA reads TGCGCCAGCAGCCAGGCCTCACTAGCCTTAGGGGCCAACGTCCTGACTTTC.

This clone came up a few times. J is TRBJ1-2 and V is TRBV6-6; perhaps TRBD1 as D (6 bases). The CDR3 loop spans 16 amino acids. In germline, CDR1 is MNHNY, CDR2 SVGAGI (reference sequence). The V gene lost 2 bases and the J gene lost 4 bases, with 17 bases spanning the gap. CDR3: CASSYTTGAASYGYTF. The CDR3 nucleotides are TGTGCCAGCAGTTACACGACGGGGGCGGCTTCCTATGGCTACACCTTC.

The V gene is TRBV14, the J gene TRBJ2-5, with D perhaps matching TRBD1 or TRBD2 (5 bases each). Trimming shortened V by 2 bases and J by 0 bases, and 19 bases separated the two germline ends. Looked up from germline, CDR1 is SGHDN and CDR2 is FVKESK. The CDR3 runs 18 residues. CDR3 DNA sequence: TGTGCCAGCAGCCAAAGCCCCTTGGGGGACCCGAACCAAGAGACCCAGTACTTC. The encoded protein is CASSQSPLGDPNQETQYF. Full variable domain (outside the CDR3, taken from reference TRBV14 and TRBJ2-5): EAGVTQFPSHSVIEKGQTVTLRCDPISGHDNLYWYRRVMGKEIKFLLHFVKESKQDESGMPNNRFLAERTGGTYSTLKVQPAELEDSGVYFCASSQSPLGDPNQETQYFGPGTRLLVL.

The chain employs TRBV9 and TRBJ2-7; possibly TRBD2 for D (6 bases). V shed 4 bases and J shed 4 bases, with 18 bases lying between them. The CDR3 is made up of 15 amino acids. Germline-derived CDR1 and CDR2 are SGDLS and YYNGEE. This CDR3 is CASSPRPGGTYEQYF. The CDR3, as DNA: TGTGCCAGCAGCCCGCGCCCGGGTGGGACTTACGAGCAGTACTTC.

V gene TRBV5-4 combines with J gene TRBJ2-5; maybe TRBD1 (5 bases). The CDR3 totals 15 residues. Trimming cost V 5 bases and J 1 base, with 15 bases left between them. Germline V gene lookup returns CDR1 SGHNT and CDR2 YYREEE (reference sequence). The CDR3 region is CASRVLGQLQETQYF. Written as DNA, the CDR3 is TGTGCCAGCAGAGTACTGGGGCAACTCCAAGAGACCCAGTACTTC.

In this sample, this clone turned up a few times. The chain recombines TRBV27 with TRBJ1-2, with TRBD1 matching 10 bases. Germline V gene data show CDR1 as MNHEY and CDR2 as SMNVEV (reference sequence). The CDR3 extends over 14 amino acids. The J segment lost 7 bases and the V segment lost 5 bases, leaving 7 bases of the junction unmatched. The CDR3: CASSPGTGESGYTF. In DNA, the CDR3 is TGTGCCAGCAGTCCAGGGACAGGGGAGTCTGGCTACACCTTC.

This clone was observed a handful of times. The gene calls are TRBV4-3 and TRBJ2-7; 7 nucleotides align to TRBD1. Germline V gene sequence: CDR1 LGHNA, CDR2 YSLEER. After removal of 0 bases from V and 1 base from J, the junction contained 3 bases not matched to a gene. The CDR3 runs to 15 residues. As DNA, the CDR3 is TGCGCCAGCAGCCAAGATCCGGGACAGTCCTACGAGCAGTACTTC. The encoded protein is CASSQDPGQSYEQYF.

This clone was observed a handful of times. V is TRBV6-6 and J is TRBJ2-5; unclear D gene. The CDR3 length is 14 residues. Germline values: CDR1 MNHNY, CDR2 SVGAGI (reference sequence). Trimming left V 0 bases short and J 5 bases short, with 10 bases between. The CDR3 here is CASSYSTQRETQYF. For the CDR3, the DNA is TGTGCCAGCAGTTACTCGACCCAAAGGGAGACCCAGTACTTC.

In its sample, this clone was seen a few times. The chain employs TRBV4-3 and TRBJ1-1; 7 bases match TRBD1. The length of the CDR3 is 18 residues. With 0 bases clipped from V and 1 base from J, the junction kept 11 bases outside the gene matches. Germline values: CDR1 LGHNA, CDR2 YSLEER. CDR3 in DNA: TGCGCCAGCAGCCAAGAGAGGGACCGACAGGGAAAGAACACTGAAGCTTTCTTT. Protein product: CASSQERDRQGKNTEAFF.

V is TRBV29-1 and J is TRBJ2-7, with 8 positions matching TRBD1. V dropped 2 bases and J dropped 2; count of bases not matched to a gene: 11. The CDR3 has 16 amino acids. Per germline, CDR1 SQVTM and CDR2 ANQGSEA. CDR3 sequence reads: CSVENPTGATTYEQYF. As DNA, the CDR3 is TGCAGCGTTGAAAACCCGACAGGGGCAACCACCTACGAGCAGTACTTC.

In this sample, this clone turned up a few times. The V call is TRBV5-1, the J call TRBJ2-5, with 7 nucleotides matching TRBD2. V lost 0 bases and J lost 2; bases outside the gene matches: 4. Germline CDR1 is SGHRS and CDR2 is YFSETQ. CDR3 length equals 15 residues. This CDR3 is CASSLALALQETQYF. The CDR3 DNA reads TGCGCCAGCAGCTTGGCACTAGCGCTTCAAGAGACCCAGTACTTC.

In this sample, this clone turned up a few times. V and J are TRBV19 and TRBJ2-2, with D possibly matching TRBD1 (6 bases). Germline CDR1 and CDR2: LNHDA and SQIVND (reference sequence). This CDR3 has 12 amino acids. Trimming shortened V by 10 bases and J by 4 bases, and 10 bases separated the two germline ends. The DNA for the CDR3 is TGTGCCACCCCCAGGGGCACCGGGGAGCTGTTTTTT. Its translation is CATPRGTGELFF.

The chain couples TRBV5-1 to TRBJ2-5; D gene unclear. V gave up 5 bases and J gave up 2 bases, with 4 bases separating them. Looked up from germline, CDR1 is SGHRS and CDR2 is YFSETQ. The CDR3 length is 11 residues. The CDR3 loop reads CASRMQETQYF. The CDR3 region has the DNA TGCGCCAGCAGAATGCAAGAGACCCAGTACTTC.

The chain uses TRBV10-3 and TRBJ2-3, with TRBD2 identical over 10 bases. This CDR3 region has 18 residues. Germline-derived CDR1 and CDR2 are ENHRY and SYGVKD. The J segment lost 0 bases and the V segment lost 6 bases, leaving 12 bases of the junction unmatched. CDR3 protein: CAIRSGGASPSSTDTQYF. As DNA, the CDR3 is TGTGCCATCAGGAGCGGGGGGGCGTCTCCCTCTAGCACAGATACGCAGTATTTT.